A single sample is the source of the 22 T cell receptor beta chains below, sequenced in a study of blood T cell repertoires in COVID-19. TCRdb keeps only in-frame clones here, not all; method: immunoSEQ multiplex PCR. This sample has some 300,000 clones; 87% occur once, and the top ten carry approximately 1%. Sequencing was done on a sample of PBMCs or T cells enriched from blood (not recorded which). Receptor source: a woman aged 25 to 39 who had recovered from COVID-19.

The chain links TRBV9 to TRBJ2-7; D uncertain. CDR1 is SGDLS and CDR2 is YYNGEE in the germline V gene. Trimming shortened V by 4 bases and J by 2 bases, and 16 bases separated the two germline ends. This CDR3 contains 15 residues. CDR3 protein: CASSPQLGLAYEQYF. CDR3 nucleotides: TGTGCCAGCAGCCCCCAGTTAGGCCTAGCCTACGAGCAGTACTTC. Full variable domain (rest looked up from reference TRBV9 and TRBJ2-7): DSGVTQTPKHLITATGQRVTLRCSPRSGDLSVYWYQQSLDQGLQFLIQYYNGEERAKGNILERFSAQQFPDLHSELNLSSLELGDSALYFCASSPQLGLAYEQYFGPGTRLTVT.

J is TRBJ1-2 and V is TRBV6-6, with D possibly matching TRBD1 (5 bases). Trimming removed 4 bases at V and 3 bases at J, with 12 bases between. The CDR3 spans 14 residues. From germline, CDR1 is MNHNY and CDR2 SVGAGI (reference sequence). CDR3 amino acids: CASSSSTGDYGYTF. The CDR3 DNA reads TGTGCCAGCAGTTCATCCACGGGGGACTATGGCTACACCTTC.

The rearrangement joins TRBV5-1 to TRBJ1-4; D perhaps matches TRBD1 (5 bases). V was cut by 2 bases and J by 3 bases, with 8 bases left in between. There are 14 residues in the CDR3. The V gene's germline CDR1 is SGHRS and CDR2 YFSETQ. CDR3 protein: CASSFETANEKLFF. The CDR3 bases are TGCGCCAGCAGCTTCGAGACAGCTAATGAAAAACTGTTTTTT.

V is TRBV18 and J is TRBJ2-7, with D perhaps matching TRBD1 (6 bases). The CDR3 is made up of 14 amino acids. From germline, CDR1 is KGHSH and CDR2 LQKENI. Trimming removed 3 bases from V and 0 bases from J, with 9 bases in between. The chain's CDR3 is CASSPNRDSYEQYF. CDR3 nucleotide sequence: TGTGCCAGCTCACCTAACAGGGACTCCTACGAGCAGTACTTC.

The V gene is TRBV19, the J gene TRBJ2-7, with 9 bases matching TRBD1. The CDR3 spans 15 residues. Germline-derived CDR1 and CDR2 are LNHDA and SQIVND (reference sequence). Germline trimming cut 6 bases from V and 7 bases from J; bases unmatched to any gene: 13. In DNA, the CDR3 is TGTGCCAGTAGAAGGACAGGGGCCGATATGGGGGAGCAGTACTTC. This gives the protein CASRRTGADMGEQYF. The variable domain in full, completed from reference TRBV19 and TRBJ2-7, reads DGGITQSPKYLFRKEGQNVTLSCEQNLNHDAMYWYRQDPGQGLRLIYYSQIVNDFQKGDIAEGYSVSREKKESFPLTVTSAQKNPTAFYLCASRRTGADMGEQYFGPGTRLTVT.

The chain links TRBV7-9 to TRBJ1-3; D not certain. V was shortened by 2 bases and J by 4 bases, with 9 bases between the two germline ends. The CDR3 runs 14 residues. CDR1 SEHNR and CDR2 FQNEAQ come from the germline V gene (reference sequence). CDR3 nucleotides: TGTGCCAGCAGCTTAAAGGGAGGAGGAAACACCATATATTTT. The encoded protein is CASSLKGGGNTIYF.

This clone was seen just once. This chain uses TRBV11-1 with TRBJ2-2; TRBD2 matches at 8 bases. Germline CDR1 SGHAT, CDR2 FQDESV (reference sequence). The V and J ends lost 11 bases and 4 bases, in that order; junction bases with no gene match: 9. This CDR3 has 14 amino acids. This chain's CDR3 is CAWSGGPLTGELFF. Written as DNA, the CDR3 is TGTGCCTGGTCGGGGGGGCCACTCACCGGGGAGCTGTTTTTT.

V usage is TRBV7-6 and J usage is TRBJ2-1; 9 bases line up with TRBD1. Germline V gene lookup returns CDR1 SGHVS and CDR2 FNYEAQ. The CDR3 sequence is 15 residues long. V lost 2 bases to trimming and J lost 6 bases; unmatched junction nucleotides: 5. Written as DNA, the CDR3 is TGTGCCAGCAGCTTACAGACAGGGGGGGTCAATGAGCAGTTCTTC. Protein sequence: CASSLQTGGVNEQFF.

This clone occurred once. The chain uses TRBV7-9 and TRBJ1-2; a weak D match, TRBD1 (5 bases). This CDR3 has 12 amino acids. Trimming cost V 8 bases and J 1 base, with 8 bases left between them. Germline V CDR1 and CDR2: SEHNR, FQNEAQ (reference sequence). The CDR3 DNA is TGTGCCAGCGTCAGGGATAACTATGGCTACACCTTC. Its translation: CASVRDNYGYTF.

The chain carries TRBV30 and TRBJ1-4, with TRBD1 matching over 10 bases. CDR1 and CDR2 from the germline V gene are GTSNPN and SVGIG (reference sequence). The V segment lost 0 bases and the J segment 8 bases; nucleotides outside the gene matches: 6. This CDR3 has 15 amino acids. The CDR3 DNA sequence: TGTGCCTGGAGTGTACCGGGACAGGGGTCGGAAAAACTGTTTTTT. As protein: CAWSVPGQGSEKLFF.

CDR3 coding DNA: TGTGCCAGCAGTTACAGACAGGGTTTACAGTTCTTC. Translating it yields CASSYRQGLQFF. This chain joins TRBV6-2 or TRBV6-3 and TRBJ2-1; 7 positions match TRBD1. The J segment lost 13 bases and the V segment lost 2 bases, leaving 5 bases of the junction unmatched. The CDR3 extends over 12 amino acids. Germline CDR1 is MNHEY and CDR2 is SVGEGT.

The rearrangement uses TRBV18 and TRBJ1-1, with D tentatively TRBD1 (5 bases). Germline V gives CDR1 KGHSH, CDR2 LQKENI. The CDR3 covers 13 residues. V was clipped by 8 bases and J by 4 bases, with 14 bases between them. The CDR3 DNA reads TGTGCCAGCGGGGCAGGACGAGGCACTGAAGCTTTCTTT. It specifies CASGAGRGTEAFF.

This chain joins TRBV3-1 (or the pseudogene TRBV3-2) and TRBJ1-2; a weak D match, TRBD1 (6 bases). The ends were cut back, 1 base at V and 2 bases at J, with 8 bases in the middle. The CDR3 covers 14 residues. Germline V CDR1 and CDR2: LGHDT, YNNKEL (reference sequence). The CDR3 DNA reads TGTGCCAGCAGCCAAGGGCAGGGGAACTATGGCTACACCTTC. It specifies CASSQGQGNYGYTF.

The chain carries TRBV5-6 and TRBJ2-7; the match to TRBD1 covers 7 bases. This CDR3 comprises 15 residues. Looked up from germline, CDR1 is SGHDT and CDR2 is YYEEEE. Unmatched junction bases numbered 8, after V lost 0 bases and J lost 5 bases. The CDR3 DNA follows: TGTGCCAGCAGCTTGGTGGGGACAGTATTCGACGAGCAGTACTTC. It yields the protein CASSLVGTVFDEQYF.

The rearrangement uses TRBV7-9 and TRBJ1-2; tentatively, D is TRBD1 (6 bases). Germline CDR1 reads SEHNR; CDR2 reads FQNEAQ (reference sequence). Trimming stripped 5 bases from V and 4 bases from J, with 14 bases between. There are 14 residues in the CDR3. The CDR3, as DNA: TGTGCCAGCAGCGACGGGGGGCACGGCTATGGCTACACCTTC. Protein: CASSDGGHGYGYTF.

The chain has TRBV24-1 and TRBJ2-2; 10 bases match TRBD2. V was pared by 5 bases and J by 4 bases, with 18 bases of the junction left unmatched. CDR1 is KGHDR, CDR2 SFDVKD, per germline. There are 20 residues in the CDR3. As DNA, the CDR3 is TGTGCCACCAGTGTTCCCCGGGGTACTAGCGGGGCCCCCGCCACCGGGGAGCTGTTTTTT. Its translation is CATSVPRGTSGAPATGELFF.

The chain carries TRBV15 and TRBJ1-1; no firm D call. The V gene lost 8 bases and the J gene lost 3 bases, with 10 bases spanning the gap. The CDR3 has 12 residues. The germline V gene encodes CDR1 LNHNV and CDR2 YYDKDF (reference sequence). CDR3 in amino acids: CATSGGHTEAFF. The CDR3 bases are TGTGCCACCTCCGGAGGTCACACTGAAGCTTTCTTT.

The chain has TRBV30 and TRBJ2-1, with D tentatively TRBD1 (6 bases). V was pared by 3 bases and J by 8 bases, with 17 bases between. Per the germline V gene, CDR1 is GTSNPN and CDR2 is SVGIG (reference sequence). The CDR3 covers 14 residues. The CDR3 nucleotides read TGTGCCTGGAGGGGGGCAGGGAAGGTTCATGAGCAGTTCTTC. This encodes CAWRGAGKVHEQFF.

The chain uses TRBV5-1 and TRBJ2-7, with D tentatively TRBD1 (6 bases). Trimming removed 2 bases at V and 5 bases at J, with 14 bases between. Germline V CDR1 and CDR2: SGHRS, YFSETQ. The CDR3 is 14 amino acids. The DNA for the CDR3 is TGCGCCAGCAGCTTCTGGACAGTGGCCGACGAGCAGTACTTC. Its protein is CASSFWTVADEQYF.

The chain employs TRBV20-1 and TRBJ2-3; 7 bases line up with TRBD1. The CDR3 spans 16 residues. V was pared by 3 bases and J by 6 bases, with 15 bases of the junction left unmatched. The germline gives CDR1 DFQATT, CDR2 SNEGSKA (reference sequence). The CDR3 bases are TGCAGTGCTAGTTTTGAAAGGGGGCTGCCTACGGATACGCAGTATTTT. As protein: CSASFERGLPTDTQYF.

The count of this clone is one. V gene TRBV5-6 combines with J gene TRBJ1-2; weak D call: TRBD1 (6 bases). The CDR3 has 14 amino acids. The ends were cut back, 4 bases at V and 0 bases at J, with 10 bases in the middle. Germline V lookup: CDR1 SGHDT, CDR2 YYEEEE. The CDR3 DNA sequence: TGTGCCAGCAGCGGACAGTGGACTAACTATGGCTACACCTTC. Residues: CASSGQWTNYGYTF.

The chain couples TRBV24-1 to TRBJ2-5; 9 bases agree with TRBD1. There are 14 residues in the CDR3. Germline CDR1 is KGHDR and CDR2 is SFDVKD. Germline trimming cut 5 bases from V and 4 bases from J; bases unmatched to any gene: 4. The DNA of the CDR3 is TGTGCCACCAGTGTACAGGGGGCGGGAGAGACCCAGTACTTC. Protein product: CATSVQGAGETQYF.